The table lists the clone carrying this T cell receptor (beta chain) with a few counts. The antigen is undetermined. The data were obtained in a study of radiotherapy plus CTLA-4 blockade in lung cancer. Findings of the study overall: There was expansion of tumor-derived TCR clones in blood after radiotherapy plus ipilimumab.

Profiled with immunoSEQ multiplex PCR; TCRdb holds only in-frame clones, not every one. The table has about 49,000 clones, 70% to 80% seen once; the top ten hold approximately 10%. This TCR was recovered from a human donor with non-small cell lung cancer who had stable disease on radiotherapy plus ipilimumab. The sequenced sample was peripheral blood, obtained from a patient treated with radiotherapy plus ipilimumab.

In DNA form, the CDR3 reads TGTGCCAGCAGCCGACATTTCCTGCGGGGGGACACTTACTATGGCTACACCTTC. It codes for CASSRHFLRGDTYYGYTF. The chain is built from TRBV14 and TRBJ1-2, with a weak D call TRBD1 (6 bases). CDR3 length: 18 amino acids. The germline gives CDR1 SGHDN, CDR2 FVKESK. Trimming stripped 4 bases from V and 3 bases from J, with 24 bases between.